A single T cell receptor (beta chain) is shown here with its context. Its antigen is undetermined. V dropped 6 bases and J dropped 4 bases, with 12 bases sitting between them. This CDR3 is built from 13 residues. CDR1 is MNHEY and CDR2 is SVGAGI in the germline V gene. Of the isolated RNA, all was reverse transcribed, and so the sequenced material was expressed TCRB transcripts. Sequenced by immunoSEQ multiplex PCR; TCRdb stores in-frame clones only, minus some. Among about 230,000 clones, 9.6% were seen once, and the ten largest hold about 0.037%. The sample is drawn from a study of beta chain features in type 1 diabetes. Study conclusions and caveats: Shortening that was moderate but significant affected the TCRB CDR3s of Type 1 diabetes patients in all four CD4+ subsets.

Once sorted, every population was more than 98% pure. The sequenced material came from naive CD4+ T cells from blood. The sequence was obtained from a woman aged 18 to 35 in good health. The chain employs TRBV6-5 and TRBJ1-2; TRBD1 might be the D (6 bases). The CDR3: CASRRQVTYGYTF. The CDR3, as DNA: TGTGCCAGCAGAAGACAGGTCACCTATGGCTACACCTTC.